The TCR beta chain under discussion was sequenced for a study of T cells after yellow fever vaccination. Background on the study: Fractions low in cell number were prepared with SMART-Seq v4 Ultra Low Input.

The CDR3 covers 12 residues. Germline CDR1 MDHEN, CDR2 SYDVKM. Trimming shortened V by 5 bases and J by 3 bases, and 8 bases separated the two germline ends. Universal primer sites and UMIs were introduced during 5'RACE template-switching synthesis of TCR cDNA. Each CDR3 protein is one row after TCRdb ran MiXCR on the 5' RACE reads. The data show more than 450,000 distinct CDR3 sequences, with 20% to 25% seen just once and 16% held by the top ten. This clonotype appeared a few times. The sample here was PBMCs, taken about 21 days after the first yellow fever vaccination. This receptor was obtained from a young man who received the YFV17D yellow fever vaccine. V and J are TRBV28 and TRBJ2-7; tentatively, D is TRBD1 (5 bases). The CDR3 spells CASSPDNYEQYV. The CDR3 nucleotides are TGTGCCAGCAGTCCGGACAACTACGAGCAGTACGTC.